This TCR beta chain emerged from a study of blood T cell repertoires in COVID-19. Overall study: Sources were T cells, B-cell-depleted T cells, or PBMCs; the material itself was cDNA or gDNA.

Libraries were prepared by immunoSEQ multiplex PCR; TCRdb keeps only in-frame clonotypes and omits some of them. The sample lists some 140,000 clones, about 80% seen once, with over 2.5% in the top ten. V was shortened by 2 bases and J by 5 bases, with 8 bases between the two germline ends. Looked up from germline, CDR1 is SGHRS and CDR2 is YFSETQ. This CDR3 comprises 14 residues. The sequenced sample was peripheral blood. This TCR was recovered from a woman older than 75 with acute or convalescent COVID-19. V is TRBV5-1 and J is TRBJ1-6; D gene ambiguous. CDR3 in DNA: TGCGCCAGCAGCTTCCGCGTAGATAATTCACCCCTCCACTTT. Amino acid sequence: CASSFRVDNSPLHF.